These 30 T cell receptor beta chains originate from one sample sequenced in a study of T-cell memory formation after mild COVID-19. TCRdb redid the calling of the 5' RACE reads with MiXCR, one entry per CDR3 protein. Of 450,000 to 650,000 distinct CDR3 sequences listed, roughly 20% are singletons. The specimen was PBMCs or a T cell subset sorted from them (not recorded which). These TCRs come from an adult woman who had mild COVID-19 (a few samples of this study predate the infection). Cell type and time point are not known.

The chain joins TRBV7-9 to TRBJ2-7, with D perhaps TRBD1 or TRBD2 (5 bases each). Germline loops: CDR1 SEHNR, CDR2 FQNEAQ (reference sequence). The CDR3 extends over 16 amino acids. V lost 2 bases and J lost 3, with 17 bases in between. The CDR3 loop is CASSLSFGDLDYEQYF. The CDR3 region has the DNA TGTGCCAGCAGCTTAAGCTTCGGGGACCTCGACTACGAGCAGTACTTC.

In this sample, this clonotype turned up a few times. The gene calls are TRBV18 and TRBJ2-1; 7 nucleotides align to TRBD2. CDR1 is KGHSH and CDR2 is LQKENI in the germline V gene. This CDR3 has 14 residues. V gave up 8 bases and J gave up 6 bases; unmatched junction bases: 10. Written as DNA, the CDR3 is TGTGCCAGCGGTAAAGCGGGGCGGGGCAATGAGCAGTTCTTC. This translates into CASGKAGRGNEQFF.

The chain uses TRBV24-1 and TRBJ2-3; D gene uncertain. Germline loops: CDR1 KGHDR, CDR2 SFDVKD. The germline V and J ends were trimmed by 0 bases and 0 bases, with 9 bases remaining between them. This CDR3 region has 16 residues. CDR3 nucleotides: TGTGCCACCAGTGATTTGACGAGCCCCAGCACAGATACGCAGTATTTT. This encodes CATSDLTSPSTDTQYF.

About this clonotype itself: An end of the junction differs from the germline gene, which may be a read error. The chain couples TRBV15 to TRBJ2-5; no clear D. Germline V gene data show CDR1 as LNHNV and CDR2 as YYDKDF (reference sequence). The CDR3 sequence is 12 residues long. CDR3 residues: CATSRDDLMVTF. As DNA, the CDR3 is TGTGCCACCAGCAGAGATGATCTTATGGTTACTTTC.

This rearrangement joins TRBV7-8 to TRBJ1-2, with 10 bases identical to TRBD1. Germline CDR1 SGHVS, CDR2 FQNEAQ. The V segment lost 0 bases and the J segment 4 bases; nucleotides outside the gene matches: 2. The CDR3 consists of 15 residues. The CDR3 region is CASSLAGTGVYGYTF. The CDR3 DNA follows: TGTGCCAGCAGCTTAGCAGGGACAGGGGTCTATGGCTACACCTTC.

In regard to this clonotype: The junction departs from the called germline gene at one end, perhaps through a read error. The chain is built from TRBV29-1 and TRBJ2-1, with TRBD1 matching over 8 bases. This CDR3 region has 11 residues. Germline assignment: CDR1 SQVTM and CDR2 ANQGSEA. Here the CDR3 DNA reads TGCAGCGATTATTCAGGGGGCAGTTCTTACTTC. Amino acid sequence: CSDYSGGSSYF.

There are a few counts of this clonotype. The chain is built from TRBV7-3 and TRBJ1-2; no definite D call. V shed 3 bases and J shed 0 bases, with 5 bases lying between them. The length of the CDR3 is 13 residues. CDR1 and CDR2 from the germline V gene are SGHTA and FQGTGA. The CDR3 sequence: CASSFGANYGYTF. CDR3 sequence (DNA): TGTGCCAGCAGCTTTGGGGCTAACTATGGCTACACCTTC.

V usage is TRBV24-1 and J usage is TRBJ1-5; no clear D gene. The V end was cut by 9 bases, the J end by 4 bases, with 12 bases between. The CDR3 is made up of 13 amino acids. In germline, CDR1 is KGHDR, CDR2 SFDVKD. The CDR3 DNA reads as TGTGCCACCTCCGGACGGGCGAATCAGCCCCAGCATTTT. Translation: CATSGRANQPQHF.

This chain joins TRBV3-1 and TRBJ2-3; possibly TRBD1 for D (7 bases). V was cut by 7 bases and J by 3 bases, with 20 bases left in between. The length of the CDR3 is 16 residues. Per the germline V gene, CDR1 is LGHDT and CDR2 is YNNKEL (reference sequence). The CDR3 bases are TGTGCCAGCATCCCGTTCGGGAGCAGGGGGACAGATACGCAGTATTTT. Residues: CASIPFGSRGTDTQYF.

This clonotype was recorded a few times. The genes are TRBV7-6 and TRBJ1-2; D is possibly TRBD1 (5 bases). Per the germline V gene, CDR1 is SGHVS and CDR2 is FNYEAQ. The CDR3 sequence is 14 residues long. Trimming took 5 bases from V and 4 from J, leaving 14 bases between them. CDR3 nucleotide sequence: TGTGCCAGCAGCCCAAGCGCAGGGTCCTATGGCTACACCTTC. It is translated as CASSPSAGSYGYTF.

This clonotype appeared a few times. CDR3 DNA sequence: TGTGCCTGGAGTCCCCCTCGGGGAGGCTTCGGTGATACGCAGTATTTT. Protein: CAWSPPRGGFGDTQYF. The V call is TRBV30, the J call TRBJ2-3, with D tentatively TRBD2 (6 bases). Trimming pared 2 bases from V and 6 bases from J, leaving 21 bases between. The germline V gene encodes CDR1 GTSNPN and CDR2 SVGIG (reference sequence). The CDR3 covers 16 residues.

This clonotype has just a few counts. The chain uses TRBV27 and TRBJ2-3; D gene unclear. Germline CDR1 MNHEY, CDR2 SMNVEV (reference sequence). V shed 5 bases and J shed 2 bases, with 11 bases lying between them. The CDR3 has 14 residues. In DNA form, the CDR3 reads TGTGCCAGCAGTGAGAGGCCCAACACAGATACGCAGTATTTT. Translated: CASSERPNTDTQYF.

This clonotype was recorded a few times. The CDR3 DNA is TGTGCCAGCCGTTCCGGCGGGAGCAAAAACACCGGGGAGCTGTTTTTT. Translated: CASRSGGSKNTGELFF. The chain employs TRBV6-5 and TRBJ2-2; TRBD2 matches 7 bases. The junction had 11 bases not matched to a gene; V was cut back by 8 bases and J by 2 bases. The CDR3 has 16 residues. Looked up from germline, CDR1 is MNHEY and CDR2 is SVGAGI.

The genes are TRBV5-1 and TRBJ2-4; D may correspond to TRBD1 or TRBD2 (5 bases each). The CDR3 loop spans 15 amino acids. V lost 3 bases and J lost 0, with 10 bases in between. Germline assignment: CDR1 SGHRS and CDR2 YFSETQ. CDR3 amino acids: CASSWDGLAKNIQYF. The CDR3 DNA sequence: TGCGCCAGCAGCTGGGACGGATTAGCCAAAAACATTCAGTACTTC.

The chain carries TRBV7-2 and TRBJ2-1, with D possibly TRBD2 on 5 matching bases. The CDR3 totals 15 residues. Germline CDR1 SGHTA, CDR2 FQGNSA. The V gene lost 4 bases and the J gene lost 4 bases, with 14 bases spanning the gap. This CDR3 is CASSSYIGNYNEQFF. CDR3 DNA sequence: TGTGCCAGCAGCTCCTATATCGGGAATTACAATGAGCAGTTCTTC.

In its sample, this clonotype was seen once. The chain carries TRBV2 and TRBJ2-3; D possibly corresponds to TRBD2 (6 bases). Trimming shortened V by 5 bases and J by 2 bases, and 11 bases separated the two germline ends. Per the germline V gene, CDR1 is SNHLY and CDR2 is FYNNEI. This CDR3 comprises 14 residues. CDR3 protein: CASSWQRATDTQYF. CDR3 nucleotide sequence: TGTGCCAGCAGTTGGCAGCGGGCCACAGATACGCAGTATTTT.

This clonotype was picked up a small number of times. The chain uses TRBV27 and TRBJ2-7; the match to TRBD1 covers 8 bases. The CDR3 totals 14 residues. CDR1 and CDR2 from the germline V gene are MNHEY and SMNVEV (reference sequence). J lost 5 bases, V lost 7 bases, and 10 bases had no gene match. The CDR3 loop reads CASTTTGGVHEQYF. The CDR3 DNA follows: TGTGCCAGCACCACAACAGGGGGAGTCCACGAGCAGTACTTC.

The sample holds a few counts of this clonotype. The chain combines TRBV6-1 with TRBJ2-7; TRBD1 matches 7 bases. Germline trimming cut 6 bases from V and 2 bases from J; bases unmatched to any gene: 7. Germline CDR1 MNHNS, CDR2 SASEGT. The CDR3 extends over 14 amino acids. CDR3 region: CASRSGQPTYEQYF. The CDR3 DNA reads TGTGCCAGCAGATCGGGACAGCCCACCTACGAGCAGTACTTC.

This clonotype was observed many times. The V gene is TRBV24-1, the J gene TRBJ2-1; no clear D. CDR1 is KGHDR, CDR2 SFDVKD, per germline. The CDR3 runs to 11 residues. V was shortened by 10 bases and J by 6 bases, with 9 bases between the two germline ends. CDR3 region: CATSSTNEQFF. CDR3 coding DNA: TGTGCCACAAGTTCGACCAATGAGCAGTTCTTC.

This clonotype was counted at least ten times. The chain couples TRBV18 to TRBJ2-7; perhaps TRBD1 as D (6 bases). From germline, CDR1 is KGHSH and CDR2 LQKENI. V was trimmed by 8 bases and J by 1 base, leaving 15 bases between them. The length of the CDR3 is 14 residues. The CDR3 DNA is TGTGCCAGCAGCCCGCCGGGACAATCCTACGAGCAGTACTTC. It specifies CASSPPGQSYEQYF.

The chain has TRBV4-2 and TRBJ2-1; D possibly corresponds to TRBD1 (6 bases). There are 14 residues in the CDR3. Trimming stripped 1 base from V and 5 bases from J, with 9 bases between. CDR1 is LGHNA and CDR2 is YNFKEQ in the germline V gene. CDR3 sequence (DNA): TGTGCCAGCAGCCAAGTAACAGGGCACAATGAGCAGTTCTTC. Translation: CASSQVTGHNEQFF.

The rearrangement links TRBV20-1 to TRBJ2-7; 9 positions agree with TRBD1. V shed 5 bases and J 1 base; nucleotides not matched to a gene: 12. Germline V gene sequence: CDR1 DFQATT, CDR2 SNEGSKA (reference sequence). The CDR3 is 16 amino acids. The chain's CDR3 is CSAGREGDRASYEQYF. The CDR3 DNA reads as TGCAGTGCTGGCCGAGAAGGGGACAGGGCGTCCTACGAGCAGTACTTC.

Comments on this clonotype: Compared with germline, one end of the junction differs, possibly owing to a read error. This chain connects TRBV7-2 to TRBJ2-7; D gene ambiguous. Germline V gene sequence: CDR1 SGHTA, CDR2 FQGNSA. This CDR3 is built from 14 residues. CDR3 region: CASSPRYPPYQQYF. Written as DNA, the CDR3 is TGTGCCAGCAGCCCACGGTATCCCCCCTACCAGCAGTACTTC.

This chain links TRBV25-1 with TRBJ2-5; D is perhaps TRBD1 (6 bases). There are 17 residues in the CDR3. V was pared by 0 bases and J by 5 bases, with 19 bases between. From germline, CDR1 is MGHDK and CDR2 SYGVNS. The CDR3 DNA sequence: TGTGCCAGCAGTGAATATAAGGTCTGGCAGGGGTACGAGACCCAGTACTTC. The encoded protein is CASSEYKVWQGYETQYF.

Turning to this clonotype: Sequence at one end of the junction differs from germline and may be a read error. The chain has TRBV7-7 and TRBJ2-1, with TRBD2 identical over 7 bases. The CDR3 contains 15 residues. The germline V gene has CDR1 SSHAT and CDR2 FNYEAQ (reference sequence). The CDR3 protein is CASSPKGLAVNEQFF. CDR3 bases: TGTGCTAGCAGCCCCAAGGGGCTAGCGGTCAATGAGCAGTTCTTC.

This clonotype was picked up many times. The gene calls are TRBV20-1 and TRBJ2-7; 11 bases fit TRBD2. The CDR3 extends over 14 amino acids. Per germline, CDR1 DFQATT and CDR2 SNEGSKA (reference sequence). V shed 6 bases and J 0 bases; nucleotides not matched to a gene: 4. The DNA of the CDR3 is TGCAGTGCCGTGGGACTAGCGGTCTCCTACGAGCAGTACTTC. This gives the protein CSAVGLAVSYEQYF.

This clonotype was found a few times. This sequence joins TRBV7-8 and TRBJ1-2; D not certain. CDR3 length equals 13 residues. V was trimmed by 3 bases and J by 2 bases, leaving 7 bases between them. Germline V gene lookup returns CDR1 SGHVS and CDR2 FQNEAQ. CDR3 residues: CASSFFENYGYTF. The DNA for the CDR3 is TGTGCCAGCAGCTTTTTTGAGAACTATGGCTACACCTTC.

The chain links TRBV12-3 or TRBV12-4 to TRBJ2-2, with TRBD2 identical over 11 bases. The CDR3 covers 15 residues. Trimming at V came to 5 bases and at J to 3 bases, leaving 2 bases not matched to a gene. CDR3 sequence: CASSAGLADTGELFF. As DNA, the CDR3 is TGTGCCAGCAGTGCGGGACTAGCGGACACCGGGGAGCTGTTTTTT.

This chain links TRBV12-3 or TRBV12-4 with TRBJ2-1; D possibly corresponds to TRBD1 (7 bases). Trimming took off 6 bases at V and 0 bases at J, with 15 bases between the two ends. CDR3 length: 16 amino acids. CDR3 protein: CASRKTGRGSYNEQFF. CDR3 DNA: TGTGCCAGCAGAAAGACAGGGCGGGGCTCCTACAATGAGCAGTTCTTC.

There are a few counts of this clonotype. V and J are TRBV20-1 and TRBJ1-2, with a possible D match to TRBD1 (6 bases). Trimming left V 3 bases short and J 0 bases short, with 23 bases between. CDR1 and CDR2 (germline): DFQATT, SNEGSKA (reference sequence). This CDR3 has 18 amino acids. The chain's CDR3 is CSASKGQTTPIANYGYTF. In DNA form, the CDR3 reads TGCAGTGCTAGCAAAGGACAGACAACACCAATAGCTAACTATGGCTACACCTTC.